These T cell receptor beta chains were read from a single sample in a study of breast tumors, draining lymph nodes, adjacent tissues. TCRdb reanalysed the multiplex PCR reads using MiXCR and keeps one entry per CDR3 protein. The top ten hold roughly 19% of the sample, which has 60,000 to 75,000 distinct CDR3 sequences, around 52% seen once. The source material was breast tumor tissue. The receptor source for this set is a female donor with breast cancer. Some clones in this sample may be carry-over from other donors' samples. The CDR3 runs from the conserved cysteine through the conserved F or W. The size field is filled for only some rows; it gives once, few, many or a size class.

v_call	clone_size	cdr3_length	cdr3_aa
TRBV2	many	13	CASSEITADTQYF
TRBV5-8	few	13	CAHDRGKLNEQFF
TRBV7-3	-	20	CASSYIHDTLPHSSGNTIYF
TRBV7-6	medium-sized	14	CASSFGGFNEKLFF
TRBV6-5	-	16	CASSPRDRGLGTEAFF
TRBV10-3	-	13	CAISGLAGSEQFF
TRBV30	-	11	CAWSVQYEQYF
TRBV10-2	-	12	CVSRTQGHEAFF
TRBV2	-	16	CASMAGLAGAGNEQFF
TRBV6-2/TRBV6-3	-	13	CASSSRVYNEQYF
TRBV2	-	13	CASSEGGTGELFF
TRBV2	-	11	CASRDNYGYAF
TRBV2	-	14	CASKPSGGGETQYF
TRBV11-2	-	16	CASSLGPAGVSNEQFF
TRBV20-1	-	14	CSARDSLALYEQYF
TRBV20-1	-	15	CSASARVRDRRKQYF
TRBV20-1	-	13	CSASSGANYAYTF
TRBV7-2	-	12	CASSAGYEKLFF
TRBV9	-	21	CASSEEGGLTTDTQYNSPLHF
TRBV7-2	-	14	CASSSGTSGSEQYF
TRBV4-2	-	15	CASSQWSGGDQPQHF
TRBV6-2/TRBV6-3	-	17	CASTLFPRGQAVQEQYF
TRBV5-1	-	13	CASSPGTADTQYF
TRBV7-2	-	14	CASSLAGRQETQYF
TRBV7-9	-	16	CASSFSRDRYQETQYF
TRBV6-1	-	14	CASSADDGANVLTF
TRBV19	-	12	CAAQDSNQPQHF
TRBV11-2	few	13	CASSSQRNTEAFF
TRBV7-2	few	22	CASSFLQGWDEKLFFGSGTQHF
TRBV30	many	15	CAWRSGRGSTDTQYF
TRBV7-2	-	16	CASSLGSSGLYNEQFF
TRBV20-1	many	12	CSARDFGNTIYF
TRBV25-1	-	10	CDRGNYGYTF
TRBV20-1	-	14	CSAQTLSSSYEQYF
TRBV19	medium-sized	16	CASSFLGQGPNQPQHF
TRBV29-1	-	18	CSVEIYETSGRSDNEQFF
TRBV3-1	many	11	CASSQDAFLFF
TRBV7-2	-	15	CASSWDRSSYNEQFF
TRBV6-5	-	15	CASSPGGRQARGYTF
TRBV19	few	13	CASSLEGSYGYTF
TRBV5-1	medium-sized	14	CASSSTSGTYEQYF
TRBV10-3	-	13	CAISEGQHNEQFF
TRBV5-6	many	14	CASSIDRGLKTQYF
TRBV12-3/TRBV12-4	-	13	CASSATLGEPQHF
TRBV9	many	15	CASSVVPGGAETQYF
TRBV11-3	-	13	CASSLEDRDTQYF
TRBV20-1	many	14	CSATGQGESYEQYF
TRBV7-3	-	18	CASSLYGSGVPITHTRYF
TRBV5-1	-	16	CASSWIGQGGFNEQFF
TRBV7-3	-	14	CASSLRTGGVEQFF
TRBV10-3	many	14	CAISRTGGFYEQYF
TRBV10-3	-	14	CATRAGGNTGELFF
TRBV12-3/TRBV12-4	-	14	CASSPGQGSYEQYF
TRBV6-5	-	14	CASRARRFTSPLHF
TRBV5-1	-	16	CASSWEDSFSGNTIYF
TRBV5-1	many	14	CASSWGTSTDTQYF
TRBV15	-	13	CATSRDPADEQYF
TRBV4-2	many	17	CASSQAVGTGDTGELFF
TRBV19	-	13	CASGSGRLSEQYF
TRBV7-8	-	15	CASSSKAGGEDTQYF